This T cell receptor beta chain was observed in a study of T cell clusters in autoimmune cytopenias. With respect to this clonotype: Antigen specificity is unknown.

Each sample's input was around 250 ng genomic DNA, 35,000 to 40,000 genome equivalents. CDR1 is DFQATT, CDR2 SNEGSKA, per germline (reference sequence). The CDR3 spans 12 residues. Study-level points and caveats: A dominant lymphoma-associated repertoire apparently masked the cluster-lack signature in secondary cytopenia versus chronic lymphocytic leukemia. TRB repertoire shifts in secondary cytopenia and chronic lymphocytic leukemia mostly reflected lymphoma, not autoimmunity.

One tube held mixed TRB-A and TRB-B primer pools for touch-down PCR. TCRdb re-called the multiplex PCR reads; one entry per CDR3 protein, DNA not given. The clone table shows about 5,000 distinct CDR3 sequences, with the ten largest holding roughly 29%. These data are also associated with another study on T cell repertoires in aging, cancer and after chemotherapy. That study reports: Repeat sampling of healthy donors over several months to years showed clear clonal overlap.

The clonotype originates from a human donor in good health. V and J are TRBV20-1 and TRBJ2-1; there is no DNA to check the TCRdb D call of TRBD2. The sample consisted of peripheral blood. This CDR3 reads CSARKGSREQFF.